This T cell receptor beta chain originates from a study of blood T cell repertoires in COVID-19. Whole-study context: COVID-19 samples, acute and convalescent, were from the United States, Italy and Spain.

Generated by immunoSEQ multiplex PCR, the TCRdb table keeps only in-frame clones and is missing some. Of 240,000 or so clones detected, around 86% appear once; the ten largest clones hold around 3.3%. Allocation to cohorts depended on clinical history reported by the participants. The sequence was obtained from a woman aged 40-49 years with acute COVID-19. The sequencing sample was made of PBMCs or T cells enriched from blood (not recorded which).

CDR3 sequence: CSVAPQQGNYGYTF. CDR3 bases: TGCAGCGTTGCGCCACAACAGGGAAACTATGGCTACACCTTC. The V and J genes are TRBV29-1 and TRBJ1-2; maybe TRBD1 (6 bases). Germline assignment: CDR1 SQVTM and CDR2 ANQGSEA. The germline V and J ends were trimmed by 4 bases and 2 bases, with 14 bases remaining between them. This CDR3 is built from 14 residues.